These T cell receptor beta chains were read from a single sample in a study of blood T cells in healthy people across ages. MiXCR, run by TCRdb on the 5' RACE reads, gives a single entry per CDR3 protein. The profile shows 850,000 to 1,000,000 distinct CDR3 sequences, roughly 47% of them singletons. Material: blood. The receptor source for this set is a woman aged 55-70 years in good health. CDR3s include the opening cysteine and the closing phenylalanine or tryptophan. The order of the fields is V gene, J gene, CDR3 protein.

TRBV7-9,TRBJ1-2,CASSLVVEGASYGYTF
TRBV5-5,TRBJ2-1,CASSPGVAEQFF
TRBV3-1,TRBJ1-2,CASSQGQAYGSYTF
TRBV5-1,TRBJ2-7,CASSLHPDRACEQYF
TRBV28,TRBJ2-7,CASIRAGTGAAEQYF
TRBV20-1,TRBJ1-4,CSARDRPRVNEKLFF
TRBV30,TRBJ2-7,CAGSAYSEQYF
TRBV7-2,TRBJ2-7,CASSRDVPYEQYF
TRBV2,TRBJ2-7,CASSSTSTAREQYF
TRBV5-1,TRBJ2-1,CASGQGQGSYNEQFF
TRBV20-1,TRBJ2-7,CSASPPGLRGREQYF
TRBV20-1,TRBJ2-3,CSASASGLADASTDTQYF
TRBV20-1,TRBJ2-3,CSAPPGGVGTQYF
TRBV5-1,TRBJ1-4,CASSFQPGQNEKLFF
TRBV20-1,TRBJ1-4,CSARRGEKLFF
TRBV29-1,TRBJ1-1,CSVEGGDTEAFF
TRBV2,TRBJ2-1,CASSEARTYNEQFF
TRBV5-1,TRBJ2-3,CASSRTTRGATDTQYF
TRBV25-1,TRBJ1-6,CASKGRGGANSPLHF
TRBV2,-,CASSEWTSGYNEQYF
TRBV28,TRBJ2-5,CASSLSGTVVGEQYF
TRBV9,TRBJ2-7,CASSPHRGPYEQYF
TRBV6-6,TRBJ1-1,CATGRPNTEAFF
TRBV29-1,-,CSVVRGTDEQYF
TRBV20-1,TRBJ2-7,CSARGGGIYAYEQYF
TRBV11-2,TRBJ2-7,CASSFQRGGAIYEQYF
TRBV5-1,TRBJ2-1,CASSPKNASRNEQFF
TRBV12-3/TRBV12-4,TRBJ2-3,CASSLGRNTQYF
TRBV4-3,TRBJ2-7,CASSQHHGAPGYEQYF
TRBV7-2,TRBJ2-3,CASSRTSGILNTQYF
TRBV2,TRBJ2-3,CASSENRDTQYF
TRBV7-3,TRBJ1-5,CASSQTQGQPQHF
TRBV12-3/TRBV12-4,TRBJ2-7,CASSFSRGDSSYEQYF
TRBV9,TRBJ2-3,CASSVSGGQATDTQYF
TRBV12-3/TRBV12-4,TRBJ2-1,CASSRLSSYNEQFF
TRBV6-6,TRBJ1-6,CASSPPQGNSPLHF
TRBV14,TRBJ2-1,CASSQKRGLFDEQFF
TRBV29-1,TRBJ2-1,CSVVSEASEQFF
TRBV3-1,TRBJ2-5,CASSQPGLGTGEETQYF
TRBV4-3,TRBJ2-1,CASSPRTYNEQFF
TRBV7-2,TRBJ2-7,CASSLGSGQRGYEQYF
TRBV29-1,TRBJ2-2,CSVGGRVANTGELFF
TRBV7-8,TRBJ2-7,CASNNYSERLAGFVYEQYF
TRBV29-1,TRBJ1-2,CSVERSGVGSYGYTF
TRBV10-3,TRBJ1-1,CATNDPGGAKTEAFF